This T cell receptor beta chain was retrieved from a study of identifying expanded T cells in peripheral blood. Some clones are missing from TCRdb's copy, which holds only in-frame ones; the method was immunoSEQ multiplex PCR. The table records about 89,000 clones, around 88% of them present only once. During the collection period, no donor immune events like infections were recorded. Study findings and constraints: Technical replicates showed about 1.1 changed clones; about two weeks roughly 16; four weeks 19.

Turning to this clone: Antigen specificity is unknown.

CDR1 and CDR2 from the germline V gene are SGHNT and YYREEE (reference sequence). V lost 6 bases, J lost 0 bases, and 24 bases lay in between. This CDR3 comprises 18 residues. J is TRBJ1-1 and V is TRBV5-4; D possibly corresponds to TRBD1 (5 bases). The clonotype comes from a person between 18 and 75 years old in good health. Material for sequencing was blood. The CDR3 spells CASIPYGTEINMNTEAFF. CDR3 sequence (DNA): TGTGCCAGCATCCCTTACGGGACCGAGATAAACATGAACACTGAAGCTTTCTTT.